These 27 T cell receptor beta chains share one sample of origin, sequenced in a study of early T cells in non-severe SARS-CoV-2 infection. TCRdb fed the 5' RACE reads into MiXCR, producing one record per CDR3 protein. The sample holds 45,000 to 70,000 distinct CDR3 sequences; around a tenth are singletons and the top ten take approximately 10%. The sequencing sample was made of whole blood. The receptors were gathered from an adult who was a healthcare worker with PCR-confirmed SARS-CoV-2 infection or an uninfected control (not recorded which).

The V gene is TRBV5-1, the J gene TRBJ2-5, with D possibly matching TRBD1 (6 bases). This CDR3 has 15 residues. The germline gives CDR1 SGHRS, CDR2 YFSETQ. V was trimmed by 5 bases and J by 5 bases, leaving 19 bases between them. CDR3 protein: CASSSTGTPRETQYF. The CDR3 region has the DNA TGCGCCAGCAGTTCAACCGGGACACCCAGGGAGACCCAGTACTTC.

This clonotype came up many times. The V call is TRBV27, the J call TRBJ2-7; 9 bases are shared with TRBD2. Germline V gene sequence: CDR1 MNHEY, CDR2 SMNVEV (reference sequence). V was pared by 2 bases and J by 6 bases, with 8 bases of the junction left unmatched. The CDR3 runs to 15 residues. CDR3 sequence: CASSLGAGGFGEQYF. In nucleotides, the CDR3 is TGTGCCAGCAGTTTAGGTGCGGGGGGGTTTGGCGAGCAGTACTTC.

This clonotype has at least ten counts. This chain connects TRBV24-1 to TRBJ2-3, with D uncertain. CDR3 length: 12 amino acids. Trimming left V 4 bases short and J 6 bases short, with 7 bases between. The germline V gene has CDR1 KGHDR and CDR2 SFDVKD. The CDR3 nucleotides read TGTGCCACCAGTGACAGTCGGGATACGCAGTATTTT. It codes for CATSDSRDTQYF.

This clonotype was counted only a few times. The CDR3 sequence: CASVMTSGSAEQYF. The CDR3 DNA reads as TGTGCCAGCGTAATGACTAGCGGGAGTGCCGAGCAGTACTTC. The chain couples TRBV2 to TRBJ2-7; 12 bases match TRBD2. V lost 8 bases, J lost 6 bases, and 8 bases stayed unmatched. This CDR3 is 14 amino acids long. Per germline, CDR1 SNHLY and CDR2 FYNNEI. The full variable domain, with the rest looked up from reference TRBV2 and TRBJ2-7, is EPEVTQTPSHQVTQMGQEVILRCVPISNHLYFYWYRQILGQKVEFLVSFYNNEISEKSEIFDDQFSVERPDGSNFTLKIRSTKLEDSAMYFCASVMTSGSAEQYFGPGTRLTVT.

In its sample, this clonotype was seen many times. CDR3 residues: CASSPQDSYGYTF. Here the CDR3 DNA reads TGTGCCAGCTCACCACAGGACTCCTATGGCTACACCTTC. The chain has TRBV18 and TRBJ1-2; D not certain. This CDR3 is built from 13 residues. The germline V and J ends were trimmed by 1 base and 4 bases, with 7 bases remaining between them. From germline, CDR1 is KGHSH and CDR2 LQKENI.

This clonotype was observed many times. V usage is TRBV29-1 and J usage is TRBJ1-1; D gene ambiguous. Germline V gene data show CDR1 as SQVTM and CDR2 as ANQGSEA. The V and J ends lost 3 bases and 0 bases respectively, with 5 bases between them. The CDR3 consists of 12 residues. CDR3 loop: CSVEKMNTEAFF. The CDR3 coding sequence is TGCAGCGTTGAGAAAATGAACACTGAAGCTTTCTTT. Based on the CDR3 plus reference TRBV29-1 and TRBJ1-1, the full variable domain is SAVISQKPSRDICQRGTSLTIQCQVDSQVTMMFWYRQQPGQSLTLIATANQGSEATYESGFVIDKFPISRPNLTFSTLTVSNMSPEDSSIYLCSVEKMNTEAFFGQGTRLTVV.

A few counts support this clonotype. At one end the junction does not follow the germline gene, possibly because of a read error. The chain carries TRBV12-3 or TRBV12-4 and TRBJ1-6; 7 nucleotides match TRBD1. This CDR3 is 13 amino acids long. CDR3 region: CTSSPRDSSPLHF. The CDR3 DNA is TGTACCAGCAGCCCAAGGGACAGCTCACCCCTCCACTTT.

This clonotype was seen repeatedly, ten times or more. The rearrangement uses TRBV28 and TRBJ2-3; 9 nucleotides align to TRBD2. The CDR3 extends over 14 amino acids. Trimming at V came to 5 bases and at J to 4 bases, leaving 4 bases not matched to a gene. CDR1 is MDHEN, CDR2 SYDVKM, per germline. The CDR3 loop reads CASSSGGLADTQYF. In nucleotides, the CDR3 is TGTGCCAGCAGTAGCGGGGGGCTAGCAGATACGCAGTATTTT.

The chain carries TRBV7-2 and TRBJ1-4, with TRBD1 matching over 8 bases. This CDR3 spans 15 amino acids. Per the germline V gene, CDR1 is SGHTA and CDR2 is FQGNSA. V trimming: 5 bases; J trimming: 8 bases; junction bases outside the gene matches: 10. The CDR3 nucleotides are TGTGCCAGCAGCAAACGGACAGGGCTGAGAGAAAAACTGTTTTTT. It encodes CASSKRTGLREKLFF. Full variable domain (rest looked up from reference TRBV7-2 and TRBJ1-4): GAGVSQSPSNKVTEKGKDVELRCDPISGHTALYWYRQSLGQGLEFLIYFQGNSAPDKSGLPSDRFSAERTGGSVSTLTIQRTQQEDSAVYLCASSKRTGLREKLFFGSGTQLSVL.

Worth noting for this clonotype: A much larger clone is a single base away; this may be a read error. V gene TRBV6-6 combines with J gene TRBJ1-2; TRBD1 matches 7 bases. The CDR3 is 14 residues long. The germline gives CDR1 MNHNY, CDR2 SVGAGI (reference sequence). For the CDR3, the DNA is TGTGTCAGCTACGACGTCAGGGGGAACTATGGCTACACCTTC. Translated: CVSYDVRGNYGYTF.

This clonotype occurred a few times. The rearrangement joins TRBV14 to TRBJ2-2, with 8 positions matching TRBD1. V gave up 1 base and J gave up 4 bases; unmatched junction bases: 17. The CDR3 sequence is 20 residues long. Germline assignment: CDR1 SGHDN and CDR2 FVKESK. CDR3 amino acids: CASSQVNWAGGVLGTGELFF. DNA for the CDR3: TGTGCCAGCAGCCAAGTTAACTGGGCAGGGGGCGTTTTGGGCACCGGGGAGCTGTTTTTT.

A few counts support this clonotype. The chain carries TRBV3-1 and TRBJ1-2; maybe TRBD1 (6 bases). V dropped 4 bases and J dropped 1 base, with 10 bases sitting between them. This CDR3 is built from 14 residues. Germline V CDR1 and CDR2: LGHDT, YNNKEL (reference sequence). CDR3: CASSRGGGNYGYTF. CDR3 in DNA: TGTGCCAGCAGCCGGGGGGGCGGTAACTATGGCTACACCTTC.

This clonotype has ten or more counts. CDR3 region: CASSLALAGVGAGELFF. CDR3 DNA: TGTGCCAGCAGCTTAGCCCTAGCGGGAGTGGGGGCCGGGGAGCTGTTTTTT. The chain has TRBV7-8 and TRBJ2-2, with TRBD2 identical over 10 bases. J was trimmed by 6 bases and V by 0 bases; bases with no gene match: 7. This CDR3 region has 17 residues. Germline-derived CDR1 and CDR2 are SGHVS and FQNEAQ. The whole variable domain, filled in from reference TRBV7-8 and TRBJ2-2, reads GAGVSQSPRYKVAKRGQDVALRCDPISGHVSLFWYQQALGQGPEFLTYFQNEAQLDKSGLPSDRFFAERPEGSVSTLKIQRTQQEDSAVYLCASSLALAGVGAGELFFGEGSRLTVL.

V gene TRBV20-1 combines with J gene TRBJ1-4; D uncertain. V lost 7 bases, J lost 7 bases, and 16 bases lay in between. The germline CDR1 and CDR2 sequences are DFQATT and SNEGSKA (reference sequence). There are 13 residues in the CDR3. The CDR3 DNA reads TGCAGTGTAGGGCAGCCCTTGCGTGAAAAACTGTTTTTT. Amino acid sequence: CSVGQPLREKLFF.

This clonotype has at least ten counts. CDR3 in amino acids: CASIPSTVNNEQFF. Written as DNA, the CDR3 is TGTGCCAGCATCCCCTCGACAGTTAACAATGAGCAGTTCTTC. The chain employs TRBV28 and TRBJ2-1; possibly TRBD1 for D (5 bases). V was clipped by 7 bases and J by 5 bases, with 15 bases between them. CDR1 and CDR2 (germline): MDHEN, SYDVKM. The CDR3 loop spans 14 amino acids.

There are a few counts of this clonotype. The J gene is TRBJ1-6, the V gene TRBV7-9; unclear D gene. Trimming pared 4 bases from V and 9 bases from J, leaving 7 bases between. The CDR3 has 12 amino acids. The germline V gene encodes CDR1 SEHNR and CDR2 FQNEAQ (reference sequence). CDR3 DNA: TGTGCCAGCAGCTATCCCTCTTCACCCCTCCACTTT. It codes for CASSYPSSPLHF. Using reference TRBV7-9 and TRBJ1-6 for the parts outside the CDR3, the full variable domain is DTGVSQNPRHKITKRGQNVTFRCDPISEHNRLYWYRQTLGQGPEFLTYFQNEAQLEKSRLLSDRFSAERPKGSFSTLEIQRTEQGDSAMYLCASSYPSSPLHFGNGTRLTVT.

This clonotype occurred a few times. The V and J genes are TRBV29-1 and TRBJ2-7, with D possibly being TRBD1 or TRBD2 (5 bases each). CDR3 length: 13 amino acids. CDR1 and CDR2 from the germline V gene are SQVTM and ANQGSEA. Trimming shortened V by 1 base and J by 2 bases, and 9 bases separated the two germline ends. Written as DNA, the CDR3 is TGCAGCGTTGAAGGAGGGGTTACCTACGAGCAGTACTTC. Translated, it gives CSVEGGVTYEQYF.

The rearrangement links TRBV28 to TRBJ2-1; D remains ambiguous. Trimming left V 6 bases short and J 0 bases short, with 12 bases between. CDR3 length: 15 residues. CDR1 and CDR2 from the germline V gene are MDHEN and SYDVKM. The CDR3 protein is CASRPRPSSYNEQFF. CDR3 DNA sequence: TGTGCCAGCAGGCCCAGGCCTAGCTCCTACAATGAGCAGTTCTTC.

This clonotype was seen many times. This chain connects TRBV10-3 to TRBJ2-2; TRBD2 matches 8 bases. The CDR3 covers 14 residues. The germline V gene has CDR1 ENHRY and CDR2 SYGVKD. V dropped 7 bases and J dropped 4; count of bases not matched to a gene: 5. The CDR3 here is CAIKRSGGTGELFF. For the CDR3, the DNA is TGTGCCATCAAGAGGAGCGGGGGCACCGGGGAGCTGTTTTTT.

This rearrangement joins TRBV5-5 to TRBJ2-3; D gene unclear. The CDR3 consists of 14 residues. V shed 1 base and J shed 5 bases, with 11 bases lying between them. Germline CDR1 reads SGHKS; CDR2 reads YYEKEE (reference sequence). The CDR3 sequence: CASSLRDRRDTQYF. The CDR3 DNA reads as TGTGCCAGCAGCTTGAGGGATCGCAGAGATACGCAGTATTTT.

The V gene is TRBV11-2, the J gene TRBJ2-3; D possibly matches TRBD1 or TRBD2 (5 bases each). Germline CDR1 is SGHAT and CDR2 is FQNNGV. CDR3 size: 18 residues. V lost 1 base, J lost 2 bases, and 19 bases lay in between. CDR3 sequence (DNA): TGTGCCAGCAGCTTAGTCGGTTCCGGGTGGGGGACCACAGATACGCAGTATTTT. Its translation is CASSLVGSGWGTTDTQYF.

The chain joins TRBV7-9 to TRBJ2-5; no clear D gene. Germline V gene lookup returns CDR1 SEHNR and CDR2 FQNEAQ (reference sequence). The length of the CDR3 is 14 residues. The V end was cut by 10 bases, the J end by 0 bases, with 15 bases between. DNA of the CDR3: TGTGCCATCGAGGTAGATAGTTACCAAGAGACCCAGTACTTC. This codes for CAIEVDSYQETQYF.

In its sample, this clonotype was seen a few times. The chain joins TRBV25-1 to TRBJ1-2; possibly TRBD1 for D (6 bases). Trimming took off 1 base at V and 0 bases at J, with 12 bases between the two ends. CDR1 and CDR2 (germline): MGHDK, SYGVNS. This CDR3 comprises 16 residues. The CDR3 protein is CASSESLGGPNYGYTF. The CDR3 nucleotides read TGTGCCAGCAGTGAATCCCTAGGGGGACCTAACTATGGCTACACCTTC.

Comments on this clonotype: A much larger clone is a single base away; this may be a read error. The genes are TRBV20-1 and TRBJ2-2; possibly TRBD2 for D (5 bases). Germline loops: CDR1 DFQATT, CDR2 SNEGSKA (reference sequence). The CDR3 has 13 residues. The chain's CDR3 is CSTRDLGSGELFF. CDR3 DNA sequence: TGCAGTACTAGAGATCTGGGCTCCGGGGAGCTGTTTTTT.

The CDR3 sequence is CASSITSGYLGQPQHF. CDR3 sequence (DNA): TGTGCCAGTAGTATTACTTCGGGGTATCTAGGGCAGCCCCAGCATTTT. The J gene is TRBJ1-5, the V gene TRBV19; D call uncertain. The germline V gene has CDR1 LNHDA and CDR2 SQIVND (reference sequence). V lost 3 bases, J lost 7 bases, and 19 bases lay in between. The CDR3 has 16 residues.

This clonotype was counted at least ten times. This chain joins TRBV7-7 and TRBJ2-1; a possible D gene is TRBD2 (5 bases). The CDR3 has 13 residues. Germline lookup yields CDR1 SSHAT and CDR2 FNYEAQ (reference sequence). V shed 6 bases and J shed 7 bases, with 13 bases lying between them. DNA of the CDR3: TGTGCCAGCAGAGGTTTTGGGAGTAATGAGCAGTTCTTC. Translating it yields CASRGFGSNEQFF.

The chain has TRBV7-9 and TRBJ2-7; no firm D call. There are 13 residues in the CDR3. Germline V gene lookup returns CDR1 SEHNR and CDR2 FQNEAQ (reference sequence). Trimming left V 0 bases short and J 12 bases short, with 15 bases between. The CDR3 loop reads CASSLASSVTPYF. DNA for the CDR3: TGTGCCAGCAGCTTAGCGTCGTCCGTGACACCGTACTTC.